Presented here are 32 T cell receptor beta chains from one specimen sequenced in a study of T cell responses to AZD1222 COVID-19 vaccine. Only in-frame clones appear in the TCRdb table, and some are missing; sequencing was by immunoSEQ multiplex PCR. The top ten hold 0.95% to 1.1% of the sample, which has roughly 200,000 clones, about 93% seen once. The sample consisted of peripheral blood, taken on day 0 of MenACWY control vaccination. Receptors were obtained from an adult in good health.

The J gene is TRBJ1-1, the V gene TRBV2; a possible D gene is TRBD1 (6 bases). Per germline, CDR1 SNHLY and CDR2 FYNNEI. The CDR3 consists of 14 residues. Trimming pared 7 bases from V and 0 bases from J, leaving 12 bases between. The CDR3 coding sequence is TGTGCCAGCACTCCGACAGGAATGAACACTGAAGCTTTCTTT. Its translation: CASTPTGMNTEAFF.

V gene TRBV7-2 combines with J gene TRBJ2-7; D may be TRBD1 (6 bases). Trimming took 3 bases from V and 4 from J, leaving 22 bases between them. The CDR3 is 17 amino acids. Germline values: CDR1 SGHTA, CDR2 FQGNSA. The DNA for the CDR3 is TGTGCCAGCAGCTTTTTCCGGAGCGGACAGAGGGGGTACGAGCAGTACTTC. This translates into CASSFFRSGQRGYEQYF.

The CDR3 sequence is CASSWPGKGTYEQYF. CDR3 coding DNA: TGTGCCAGCAGTTGGCCAGGGAAGGGGACCTACGAGCAGTACTTC. V and J are TRBV6-5 and TRBJ2-7; perhaps TRBD1 as D (5 bases). CDR1 and CDR2 from the germline V gene are MNHEY and SVGAGI. V dropped 4 bases and J dropped 2 bases, with 15 bases sitting between them. This CDR3 is 15 amino acids long.

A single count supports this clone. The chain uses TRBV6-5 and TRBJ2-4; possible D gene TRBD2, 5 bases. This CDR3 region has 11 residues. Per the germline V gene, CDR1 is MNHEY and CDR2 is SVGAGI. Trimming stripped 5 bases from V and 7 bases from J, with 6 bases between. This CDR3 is CASSPSNIQYF. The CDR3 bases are TGTGCCAGCAGTCCTAGCAACATTCAGTACTTC.

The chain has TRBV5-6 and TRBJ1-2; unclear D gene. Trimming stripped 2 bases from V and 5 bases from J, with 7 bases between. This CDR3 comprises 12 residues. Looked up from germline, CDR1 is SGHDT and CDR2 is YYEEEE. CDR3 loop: CASSLYGYGYTF. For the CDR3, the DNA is TGTGCCAGCAGCTTATACGGTTATGGCTACACCTTC.

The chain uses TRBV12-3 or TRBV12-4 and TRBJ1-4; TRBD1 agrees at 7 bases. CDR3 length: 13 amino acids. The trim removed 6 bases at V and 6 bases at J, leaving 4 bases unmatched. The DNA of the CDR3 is TGTGCCAGCAGCCGGGACAGCCATGAAAAACTGTTTTTT. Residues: CASSRDSHEKLFF.

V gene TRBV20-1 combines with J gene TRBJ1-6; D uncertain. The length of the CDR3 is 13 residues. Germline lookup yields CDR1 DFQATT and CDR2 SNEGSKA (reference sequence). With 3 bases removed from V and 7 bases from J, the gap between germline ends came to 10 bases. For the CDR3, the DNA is TGCAGTGCTAGTCGAGGTCTGAATTCACCCCTCCACTTT. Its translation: CSASRGLNSPLHF.

The CDR3 loop is CASSRGYSNQPQHF. The CDR3 DNA is TGCGCCAGCAGCAGGGGGTATAGCAATCAGCCCCAGCATTTT. The rearrangement joins TRBV10-2 to TRBJ1-5; TRBD1 matches 7 bases. Germline V gives CDR1 WSHSY, CDR2 SAAADI. V dropped 6 bases and J dropped 0; count of bases not matched to a gene: 2. The CDR3 runs 14 residues.

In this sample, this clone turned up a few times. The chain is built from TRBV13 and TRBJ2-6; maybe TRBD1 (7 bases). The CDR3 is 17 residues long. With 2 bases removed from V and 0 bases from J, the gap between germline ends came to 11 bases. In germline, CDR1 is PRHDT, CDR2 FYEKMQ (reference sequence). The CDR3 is CASSLNRGGSGANVLTF. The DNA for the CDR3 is TGTGCCAGCAGCTTAAACAGGGGAGGCTCTGGGGCCAACGTCCTGACTTTC.

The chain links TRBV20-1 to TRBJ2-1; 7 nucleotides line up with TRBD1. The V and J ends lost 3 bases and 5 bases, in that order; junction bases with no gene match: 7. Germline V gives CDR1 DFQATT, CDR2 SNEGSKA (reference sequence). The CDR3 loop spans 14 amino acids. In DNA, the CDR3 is TGCAGTGCTAGTCGGGACAGCTACGACAATGAGCAGTTCTTC. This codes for CSASRDSYDNEQFF.

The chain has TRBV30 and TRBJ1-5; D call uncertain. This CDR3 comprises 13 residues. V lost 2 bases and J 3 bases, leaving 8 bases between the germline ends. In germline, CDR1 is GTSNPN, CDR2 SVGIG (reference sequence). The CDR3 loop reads CAWSSSLNQPQHF. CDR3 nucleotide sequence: TGTGCCTGGAGTAGCTCACTCAATCAGCCCCAGCATTTT.

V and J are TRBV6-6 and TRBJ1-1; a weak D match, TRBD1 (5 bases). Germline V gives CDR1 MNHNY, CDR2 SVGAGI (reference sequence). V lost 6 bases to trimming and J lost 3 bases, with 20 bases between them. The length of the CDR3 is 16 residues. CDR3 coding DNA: TGTGCCAGCAGGGATAGACAGTGGGGGTTACACACTGAAGCTTTCTTT. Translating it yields CASRDRQWGLHTEAFF.

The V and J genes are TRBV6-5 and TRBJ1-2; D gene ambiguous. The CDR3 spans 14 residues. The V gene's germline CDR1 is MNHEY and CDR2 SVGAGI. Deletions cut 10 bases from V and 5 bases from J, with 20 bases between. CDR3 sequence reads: CAISSPGMPYGYTF. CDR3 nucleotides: TGTGCCATTTCCTCCCCCGGTATGCCATATGGCTACACCTTC.

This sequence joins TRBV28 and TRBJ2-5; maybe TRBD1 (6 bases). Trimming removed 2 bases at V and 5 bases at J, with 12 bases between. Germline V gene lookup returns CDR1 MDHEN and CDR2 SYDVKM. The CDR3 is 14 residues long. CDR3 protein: CASSLRTGLETQYF. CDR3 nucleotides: TGTGCCAGCAGTTTACGTACAGGGCTGGAGACCCAGTACTTC.

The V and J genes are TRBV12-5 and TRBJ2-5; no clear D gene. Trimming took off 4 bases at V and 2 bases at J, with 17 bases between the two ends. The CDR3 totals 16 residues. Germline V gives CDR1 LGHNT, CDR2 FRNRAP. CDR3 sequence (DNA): TGTGCTAGTGGTTCAACGACACGCGTCGTACAAGAGACCCAGTACTTC. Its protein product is CASGSTTRVVQETQYF.

Here the CDR3 DNA reads TGTGCCAGCAGCTTAGGAGGGACAGTTAATCAGCCCCAGCATTTT. Translating gives CASSLGGTVNQPQHF. This rearrangement joins TRBV7-2 to TRBJ1-5; TRBD1 matches 7 bases. The J segment lost 4 bases and the V segment lost 1 base, leaving 4 bases of the junction unmatched. The CDR3 consists of 15 residues. Germline-derived CDR1 and CDR2 are SGHTA and FQGNSA.

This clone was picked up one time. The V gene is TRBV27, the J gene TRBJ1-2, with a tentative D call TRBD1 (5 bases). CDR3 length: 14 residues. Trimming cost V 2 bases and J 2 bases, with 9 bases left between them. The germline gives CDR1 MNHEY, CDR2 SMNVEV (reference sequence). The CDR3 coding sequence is TGTGCCAGCAGTTTAGGAGCAGGGAACTATGGCTACACCTTC. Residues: CASSLGAGNYGYTF.

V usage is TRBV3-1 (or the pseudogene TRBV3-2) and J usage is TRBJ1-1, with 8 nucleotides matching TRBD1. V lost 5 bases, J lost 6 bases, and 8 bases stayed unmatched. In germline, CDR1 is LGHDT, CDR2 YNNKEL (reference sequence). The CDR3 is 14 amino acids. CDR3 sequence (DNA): TGTGCCAGCAGCAATCAGGGGGCGCGGGCTGAAGCTTTCTTT. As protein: CASSNQGARAEAFF.

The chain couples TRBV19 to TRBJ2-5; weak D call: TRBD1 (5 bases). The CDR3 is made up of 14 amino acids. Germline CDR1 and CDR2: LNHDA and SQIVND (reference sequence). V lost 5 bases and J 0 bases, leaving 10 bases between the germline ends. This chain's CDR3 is CASSSTANQETQYF. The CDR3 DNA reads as TGTGCCAGTAGTTCGACAGCGAACCAAGAGACCCAGTACTTC.

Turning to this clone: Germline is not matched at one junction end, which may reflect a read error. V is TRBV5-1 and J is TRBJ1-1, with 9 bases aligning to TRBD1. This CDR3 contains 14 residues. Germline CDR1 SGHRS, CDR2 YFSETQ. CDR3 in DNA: TGCGCCAGCAGATTGGGACAGGGCAACACTGAAGCTTTCTTT. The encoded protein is CASRLGQGNTEAFF.

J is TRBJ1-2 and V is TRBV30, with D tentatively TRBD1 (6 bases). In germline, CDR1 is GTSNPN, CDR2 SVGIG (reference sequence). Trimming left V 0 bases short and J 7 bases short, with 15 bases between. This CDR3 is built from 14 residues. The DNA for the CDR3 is TGTGCCTGGAGTGTACTGGGGGGCGTCTTTGGCTACACCTTC. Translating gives CAWSVLGGVFGYTF. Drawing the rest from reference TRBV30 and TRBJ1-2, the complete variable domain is SQTIHQWPATLVQPVGSPLSLECTVEGTSNPNLYWYRQAAGRGLQLLFYSVGIGQISSEVPQNLSASRPQDRQFILSSKKLLLSDSGFYLCAWSVLGGVFGYTFGSGTRLTVV.

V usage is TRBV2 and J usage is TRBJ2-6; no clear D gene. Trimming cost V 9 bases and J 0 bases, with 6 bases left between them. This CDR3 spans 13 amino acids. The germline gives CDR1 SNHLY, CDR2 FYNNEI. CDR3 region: CASKISGANVLTF. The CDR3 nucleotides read TGTGCCAGTAAGATCTCTGGGGCCAACGTCCTGACTTTC.

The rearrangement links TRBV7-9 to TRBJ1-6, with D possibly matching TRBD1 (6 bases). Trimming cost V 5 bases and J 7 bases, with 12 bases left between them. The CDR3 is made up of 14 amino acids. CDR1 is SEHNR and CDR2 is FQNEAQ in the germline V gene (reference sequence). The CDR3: CASSPDSTNSPLHF. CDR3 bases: TGTGCCAGCAGCCCGGACAGCACAAATTCACCCCTCCACTTT.

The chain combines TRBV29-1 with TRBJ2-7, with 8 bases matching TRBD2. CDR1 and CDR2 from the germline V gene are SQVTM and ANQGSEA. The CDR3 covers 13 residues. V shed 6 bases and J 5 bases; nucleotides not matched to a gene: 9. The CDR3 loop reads CSVVLGLANEQYF. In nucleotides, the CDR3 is TGCAGCGTCGTCCTCGGACTAGCTAACGAGCAGTACTTC.

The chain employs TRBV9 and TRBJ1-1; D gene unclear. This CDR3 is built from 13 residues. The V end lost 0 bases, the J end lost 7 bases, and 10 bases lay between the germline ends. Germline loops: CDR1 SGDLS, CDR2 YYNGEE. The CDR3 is CASSVALGSEAFF. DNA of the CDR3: TGTGCCAGCAGCGTAGCTCTGGGAAGTGAAGCTTTCTTT.

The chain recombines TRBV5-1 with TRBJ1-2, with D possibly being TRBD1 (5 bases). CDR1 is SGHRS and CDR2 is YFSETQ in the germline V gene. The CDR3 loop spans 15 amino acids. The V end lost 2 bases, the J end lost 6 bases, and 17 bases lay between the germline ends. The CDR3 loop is CASSLGQGSLDGYTF. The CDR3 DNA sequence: TGCGCCAGCAGCTTAGGTCAGGGATCCTTGGATGGCTACACCTTC.

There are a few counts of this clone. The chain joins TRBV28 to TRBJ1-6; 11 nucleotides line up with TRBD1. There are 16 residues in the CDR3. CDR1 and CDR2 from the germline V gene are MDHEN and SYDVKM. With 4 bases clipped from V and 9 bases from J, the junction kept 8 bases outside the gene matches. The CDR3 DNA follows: TGTGCCAGCAGTTCCGGGACAGGGGGAATTAGTTCACCCCTCCACTTT. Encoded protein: CASSSGTGGISSPLHF.

CDR3 region: CASSYPTGSQPQHF. CDR3 nucleotide sequence: TGTGCCAGCAGTTACCCGACAGGGAGTCAGCCCCAGCATTTT. This rearrangement joins TRBV6-2 or TRBV6-3 to TRBJ1-5; 7 bases are a match to TRBD1. The CDR3 has 14 residues. Trimming removed 2 bases from V and 6 bases from J; junction bases left unmatched: 4. The V gene's germline CDR1 is MNHEY and CDR2 SVGEGT.

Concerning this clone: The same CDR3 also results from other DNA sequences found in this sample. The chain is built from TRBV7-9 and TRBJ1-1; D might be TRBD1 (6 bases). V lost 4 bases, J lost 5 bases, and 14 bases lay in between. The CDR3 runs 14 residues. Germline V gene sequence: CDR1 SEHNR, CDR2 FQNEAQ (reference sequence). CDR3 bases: TGTGCCAGCAGCTCACAGGGAGGGGGGACTGAAGCTTTCTTT. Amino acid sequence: CASSSQGGGTEAFF. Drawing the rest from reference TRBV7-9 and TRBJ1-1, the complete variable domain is DTGVSQNPRHKITKRGQNVTFRCDPISEHNRLYWYRQTLGQGPEFLTYFQNEAQLEKSRLLSDRFSAERPKGSFSTLEIQRTEQGDSAMYLCASSSQGGGTEAFFGQGTRLTVV.

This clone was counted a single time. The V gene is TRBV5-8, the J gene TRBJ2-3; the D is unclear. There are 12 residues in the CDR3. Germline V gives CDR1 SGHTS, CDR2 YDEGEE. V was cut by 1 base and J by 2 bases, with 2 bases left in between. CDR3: CASSLYTDTQYF. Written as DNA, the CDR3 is TGTGCCAGCAGCTTGTACACAGATACGCAGTATTTT.

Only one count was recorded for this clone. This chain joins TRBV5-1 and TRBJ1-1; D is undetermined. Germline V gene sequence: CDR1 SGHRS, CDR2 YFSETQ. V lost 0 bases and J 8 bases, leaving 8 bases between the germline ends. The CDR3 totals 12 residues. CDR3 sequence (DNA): TGCGCCAGCAGCTTGGCTACGGGCGAAGCTTTCTTT. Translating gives CASSLATGEAFF.

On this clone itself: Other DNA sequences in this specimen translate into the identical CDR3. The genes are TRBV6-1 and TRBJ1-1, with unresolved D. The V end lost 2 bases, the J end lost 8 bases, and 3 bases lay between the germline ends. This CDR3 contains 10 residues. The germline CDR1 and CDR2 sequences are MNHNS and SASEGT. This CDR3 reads CASSEREAFF. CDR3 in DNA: TGTGCCAGCAGTGAACGGGAAGCTTTCTTT.